This T cell receptor (beta chain) was documented in a study of cytomegalovirus exposure and HLA in healthy donors. Across the whole study: Most donors, 81% of approximately 400 genotyped, fell in the Caucasian-associated ancestry cluster.

Regarding the study as a whole: Per a later analysis, HLA-associated TCR beta chains showed more clonal expansion than other, equally common TCR beta chains. Sequencing likely caused a cluster of highly shared sequence variants. Most CMV-associated TCR beta chains were later found to appear HLA-restricted.

Primers for the PCR totalled 60 Vbeta and 13 Jbeta. The protocol was immunoSEQ multiplex PCR, while the TCRdb copy is restricted to in-frame clones and leaves out a portion. The data contain some 95,000 clones, 80% of them singletons. This clone turned up a few times. Its antigen is not known. The junction had 1 base not matched to a gene; V was cut back by 0 bases and J by 4 bases. Germline CDR1 MNHNS, CDR2 SASEGT. The CDR3 totals 15 residues. The sequenced sample consisted of PBMCs. The source of this sequence is a man in his thirties or forties in good health and CMV-seronegative. The rearrangement joins TRBV6-1 to TRBJ2-1; 9 bases are a match to TRBD2. The CDR3: CASSEAAGGYNEQFF. CDR3 coding DNA: TGTGCCAGCAGTGAAGCAGCGGGGGGTTACAATGAGCAGTTCTTC.